This T cell receptor beta chain was sequenced during a study of long-term antiretroviral therapy in people with HIV. An immunoSEQ assay, version v3.0, was performed at survey level. The protocol was immunoSEQ multiplex PCR, while the TCRdb copy is restricted to in-frame clones and leaves out a portion. The sample gives 22,000 or so clones, approximately 84% of which show up once; more than 15% is in the top ten. CDR1 and CDR2 from the germline V gene are SEHNR and FQNEAQ (reference sequence). The germline V and J ends were trimmed by 2 bases and 1 base, with 8 bases remaining between them. The CDR3 is 14 residues long.

This chain links TRBV7-9 with TRBJ1-1; D is ambiguous. Here the sequenced sample was unsorted PBMCs, taken 0.5 years before starting antiretroviral therapy. The sequence derives from a man aged 40-50 years with HIV. The CDR3 region has the DNA TGTGCCAGCAGCTTATATGGCCAGAACACTGAAGCTTTCTTT. This codes for CASSLYGQNTEAFF.